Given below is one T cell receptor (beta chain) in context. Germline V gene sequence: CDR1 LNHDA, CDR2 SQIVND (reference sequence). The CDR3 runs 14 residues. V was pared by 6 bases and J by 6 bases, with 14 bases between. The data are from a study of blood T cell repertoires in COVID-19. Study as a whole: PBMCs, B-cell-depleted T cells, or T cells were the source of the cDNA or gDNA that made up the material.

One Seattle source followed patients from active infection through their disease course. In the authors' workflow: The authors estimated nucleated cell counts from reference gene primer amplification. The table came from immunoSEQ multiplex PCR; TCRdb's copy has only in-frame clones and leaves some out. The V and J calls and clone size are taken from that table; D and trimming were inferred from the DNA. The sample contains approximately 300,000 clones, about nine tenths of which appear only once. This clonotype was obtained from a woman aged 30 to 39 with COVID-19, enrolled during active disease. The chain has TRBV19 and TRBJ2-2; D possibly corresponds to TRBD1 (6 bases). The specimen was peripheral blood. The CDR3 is CASSSTGLAGELFF. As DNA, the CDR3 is TGTGCCAGTAGCAGCACAGGGCTCGCCGGGGAGCTGTTTTTT.